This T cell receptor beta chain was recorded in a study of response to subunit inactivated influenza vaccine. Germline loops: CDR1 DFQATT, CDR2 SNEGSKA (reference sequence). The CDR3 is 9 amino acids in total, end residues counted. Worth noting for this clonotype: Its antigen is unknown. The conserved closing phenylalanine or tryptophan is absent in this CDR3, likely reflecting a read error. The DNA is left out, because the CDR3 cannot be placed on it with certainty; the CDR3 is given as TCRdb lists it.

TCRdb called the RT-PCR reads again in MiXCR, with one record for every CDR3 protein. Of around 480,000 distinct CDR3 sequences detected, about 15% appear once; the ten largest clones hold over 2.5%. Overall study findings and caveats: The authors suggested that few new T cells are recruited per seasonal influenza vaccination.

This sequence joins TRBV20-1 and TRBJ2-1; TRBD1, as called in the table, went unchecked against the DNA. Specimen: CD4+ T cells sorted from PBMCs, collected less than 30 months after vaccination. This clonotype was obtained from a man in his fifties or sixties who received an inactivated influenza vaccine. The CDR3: CSAKGVASV.